The present T cell receptor beta chain was sequenced within a study of PD-1 blockade in classical Hodgkin lymphoma. This clone was counted once. Data came from immunoSEQ multiplex PCR; TCRdb stores just in-frame clones and leaves some out. The sample records around 16,000 clones, around 84% being singletons. Time point specified: newly diagnosed, previously untreated cHL patient sample. Thawed PBMCs underwent magnetic negative selection to yield purified CD4+ T cells. The V gene lost 5 bases and the J gene lost 7 bases, with 15 bases spanning the gap. In germline, CDR1 is SEHNR, CDR2 FQNEAQ (reference sequence). This CDR3 is built from 14 residues.

V is TRBV7-9 and J is TRBJ1-5; tentatively, D is TRBD1 (5 bases). The receptor comes from a human donor with classical Hodgkin lymphoma. Sequenced sample: CD4+ T cells from blood. This CDR3 reads CASSRGGEGQPQHF. CDR3 bases: TGTGCCAGCAGCAGGGGCGGCGAAGGACAGCCCCAGCATTTT.